This T cell receptor beta chain stems from a study of blood T cells in healthy people across ages. Germline trimming cut 8 bases from V and 0 bases from J; bases unmatched to any gene: 5. Germline loops: CDR1 ENHRY, CDR2 SYGVKD. The CDR3 is 14 amino acids. A sample-barcoded 5' primer and a J-beta primer mix were used in a second PCR of roughly 7 to 11 cycles. TCRdb re-derived calls from the 5' RACE reads in MiXCR, one entry per CDR3 protein. The sample holds roughly 700,000 distinct CDR3 sequences; 20% to 25% are singletons and the top ten take more than 8.5%. These data are also associated with another study on T cells of mothers and their children.

The gene calls are TRBV10-3 and TRBJ1-1; TRBD1 aligns across 8 bases. The sequence was obtained from a boy younger than 18 in good health. Sequenced input: blood. CDR3 loop: CAIQRTGMNTEAFF. The CDR3 nucleotides are TGTGCCATCCAAAGGACAGGGATGAACACTGAAGCTTTCTTT.